This record concerns one T cell receptor (beta chain) sequence. Its antigen is still unknown. Qualities for individual bases were not recorded, and no much larger clone is one base off. The data belong to a study of T cell responses to AZD1222 COVID-19 vaccine (dated by TCRdb to the early 2020s). Concerning the study at large: AZD1222 recipients given second doses at about 4 weeks or at about 12 weeks were pooled, since spike-specific TCR depth and breadth were not found to differ between the two schedules. A total of 233 trial participants underwent TCR sequencing, of whom 207 received two doses of AZD1222 and about 26 received two doses of the MenACWY control vaccine. Trial participants were enrolled by age into subgroups of 18-55, 56-69 and 70-plus years, and roughly 150, 30 and 60 TCR-sequenced participants, respectively, were included in these subgroups.

Beyond this particular receptor, the publication reports: Epitopes outside the regions mutated in the B.1.351 and B.1.1.7 variants were reportedly recognized by nearly half of the unique spike-specific TCRs. Spike-specific TCR breadth and depth rose significantly after two AZD1222 doses compared with day 0 and with MenACWY recipients. Conclusions about previously exposed vaccinees were limited because only six or seven AZD1222 recipients were SARS-CoV-2 seropositive at baseline. Most participants were white British and females outnumbered males, and the authors suggested that clonal diversity may have been underestimated. Because no day 14 peak-response samples were available, repertoires were characterized only after the peak T cell response. In the small 56-69-year group, the increase in depth fell short of significance, most likely because of low power. The vaccine-associated CD4 TCRs covered the entire spike protein, and the dominant responses fell in regions 160-218 and 743-854.

The CDR3 regions of human TCRbeta chains were analyzed by immunosequencing. For the original study's pipeline: Repertoire TCRs were matched against a reference library of SARS-CoV-2-specific TCRs generated with the MIRA antigen-specificity platform. Breadth meant the fraction of unique TCRs that were SARS-CoV-2-associated, whereas depth meant the fraction of total T cells that were SARS-CoV-2-associated. Using the MIRA data, each spike-specific TCR was mapped to the spike region that the TCR reacts to and placed in a CD4 or CD8 class. Log10-transformed breadth and depth values were compared by one-way ANOVA with Sidak's multiple comparisons tests. Entries here come from immuneACCESS through TCRdb and include only in-frame sequences with V and J called. Some clones fail to appear in such tables; in the studies checked, an unresolved V gene covers under half of the shortfall, and the cause of the remainder is unknown. V, J and clone size derive from that table, while D and trimming were established from the DNA sequence. The sample has some 130,000 clones on record, around nine tenths of them singletons. The top ten hold about 1.9% of the sample.

CDR1 and CDR2 are drawn from the germline V gene: SGHTA, FQGNSA. The CDR3 has 17 amino acids, counting the end cysteine and phenylalanine. Of all the DNA, just the CDR3 is kept, 51 bases in frame from base 1. V is clipped by 1 base and J by 2 bases, and the sequence between their germline boundaries is 15 bases long. The time point label, read with the paper, signifies: baseline before first vaccination. The vaccinee samples were drawn from two UK trials, COV001 and COV002, one of which was a single-blind randomized controlled phase 2/3 trial testing AZD1222 (ChAdOx1 nCoV-19) in healthy adults. For TCRbeta chain sequencing, PBMC samples were collected from trial participants at day 0 and at day 28 after the second dose.

The receptor was derived from an adult in good health. The rearranged chain carries TRBV7-2 and TRBJ2-1; the D gene assignment is ambiguous. The starting material was peripheral blood, obtained on day 0 of AZD1222 vaccination. The DNA sequence reads TGTGCCAGCAGCTTAGTATCCCGCTCGTCTGCCTACAATGAGCAGTTCTTC. Translated, it gives CASSLVSRSSAYNEQFF.